These 27 T cell receptor beta chains were all obtained from the same sample, sequenced in a study of control samples from healthy donors and cancer patients. The data were produced by immunoSEQ multiplex PCR, yet TCRdb's version contains in-frame clones alone and is incomplete. This table holds some 120,000 clones, around nine tenths found once. Material for sequencing was blood. The receptor set was obtained from a man younger than 35 in good health.

Here the CDR3 reads CASSDDSNQPQHF. The DNA for the CDR3 is TGTGCCAGCAGTGATGATAGCAATCAGCCCCAGCATTTT. The chain has TRBV2 and TRBJ1-5; D unresolved. V shed 3 bases and J shed 0 bases, with 3 bases lying between them. In germline, CDR1 is SNHLY, CDR2 FYNNEI. There are 13 residues in the CDR3.

The V and J genes are TRBV7-6 and TRBJ1-1, with D unclear. The V and J ends lost 1 base and 0 bases respectively, with 9 bases between them. Looked up from germline, CDR1 is SGHVS and CDR2 is FNYEAQ. The CDR3 consists of 15 residues. The CDR3 DNA reads as TGTGCCAGCAGCTTAGAGGTGGCAATGAACACTGAAGCTTTCTTT. Translation gives CASSLEVAMNTEAFF.

The chain joins TRBV28 to TRBJ2-7, with 10 bases fitting TRBD1. The ends lost 6 bases at V and 3 bases at J; junction bases unmatched: 8. This CDR3 has 15 residues. Germline lookup yields CDR1 MDHEN and CDR2 SYDVKM. CDR3 in amino acids: CASRESGTGVYEQYF. CDR3 DNA: TGTGCCAGCAGGGAATCCGGGACAGGGGTCTACGAGCAGTACTTC. Based on the CDR3 plus reference TRBV28 and TRBJ2-7, the full variable domain is DVKVTQSSRYLVKRTGEKVFLECVQDMDHENMFWYRQDPGLGLRLIYFSYDVKMKEKGDIPEGYSVSREKKERFSLILESASTNQTSMYLCASRESGTGVYEQYFGPGTRLTVT.

The V call is TRBV4-3, the J call TRBJ2-2; 9 nucleotides match TRBD2. This CDR3 spans 17 amino acids. The V and J ends lost 0 bases and 4 bases, in that order; junction bases with no gene match: 6. The germline gives CDR1 LGHNA, CDR2 YSLEER. As DNA, the CDR3 is TGCGCCAGCAGCCAAGAGGCGGGAGGGCCAGGCACCGGGGAGCTGTTTTTT. Its protein is CASSQEAGGPGTGELFF.

The gene calls are TRBV11-3 and TRBJ1-1, with no clear D. The CDR3 consists of 14 residues. The V gene's germline CDR1 is SGHNT and CDR2 YENEEA. V was trimmed by 0 bases and J by 6 bases, leaving 11 bases between them. The CDR3: CASSLDPGAAEAFF. The CDR3 nucleotides are TGTGCCAGCAGCTTAGATCCAGGAGCGGCTGAAGCTTTCTTT.

The J gene is TRBJ2-1, the V gene TRBV4-3, with D possibly matching TRBD2 (5 bases). This CDR3 spans 14 amino acids. The V gene lost 4 bases and the J gene lost 6 bases, with 13 bases spanning the gap. Germline CDR1 reads LGHNA; CDR2 reads YSLEER. The CDR3, as DNA: TGCGCCAGCAGCCCCGTCCCGGCGGGCAATGAGCAGTTCTTC. This sequence encodes CASSPVPAGNEQFF.

There are a few counts of this clone. The chain employs TRBV28 and TRBJ1-2, with unresolved D. Trimming left V 1 base short and J 1 base short, with 7 bases between. The CDR3 loop spans 14 amino acids. CDR1 MDHEN and CDR2 SYDVKM come from the germline V gene. This chain's CDR3 is CASSLSPDNYGYTF. CDR3 coding DNA: TGTGCCAGCAGTTTATCTCCAGATAACTATGGCTACACCTTC.

The CDR3 loop is CASSYSAGESNYGYTF. CDR3 bases: TGTGCCAGCAGTTACTCAGCAGGGGAGTCTAACTATGGCTACACCTTC. The chain links TRBV6-5 to TRBJ1-2; possibly TRBD1 for D (6 bases). V was cut by 0 bases and J by 0 bases, with 11 bases left in between. The length of the CDR3 is 16 residues. Germline V gene sequence: CDR1 MNHEY, CDR2 SVGAGI.

The chain recombines TRBV20-1 with TRBJ2-3; D remains ambiguous. Germline loops: CDR1 DFQATT, CDR2 SNEGSKA (reference sequence). The germline V and J ends were trimmed by 1 base and 6 bases, with 2 bases remaining between them. The CDR3 spans 10 residues. The CDR3 reads CSARGDTQYF. In DNA, the CDR3 is TGCAGTGCTAGAGGTGATACGCAGTATTTT.

The rearrangement links TRBV30 to TRBJ1-4, with 7 bases fitting TRBD1. Germline loops: CDR1 GTSNPN, CDR2 SVGIG (reference sequence). This CDR3 is 13 amino acids long. Trimming removed 0 bases from V and 8 bases from J; junction bases left unmatched: 3. CDR3 protein: CAWSVGGPEKLFF. The CDR3 region has the DNA TGTGCCTGGAGTGTAGGGGGCCCCGAAAAACTGTTTTTT. The full variable domain, completed using reference TRBV30 and TRBJ1-4, is SQTIHQWPATLVQPVGSPLSLECTVEGTSNPNLYWYRQAAGRGLQLLFYSVGIGQISSEVPQNLSASRPQDRQFILSSKKLLLSDSGFYLCAWSVGGPEKLFFGSGTQLSVL.

The chain has TRBV6-1 and TRBJ2-7; possibly TRBD2 for D (6 bases). V lost 0 bases to trimming and J lost 7 bases, with 10 bases between them. The CDR3 loop spans 13 amino acids. CDR1 is MNHNS, CDR2 SASEGT, per germline. In nucleotides, the CDR3 is TGTGCCAGCAGTGAAGCGCCGGGGAGGGAGCAGTACGTC. Its protein is CASSEAPGREQYV.

This chain joins TRBV4-3 and TRBJ2-5; the match to TRBD1 covers 9 bases. V was pared by 6 bases and J by 2 bases, with 7 bases of the junction left unmatched. The CDR3 is 15 residues long. CDR1 LGHNA and CDR2 YSLEER come from the germline V gene. CDR3 DNA sequence: TGCGCCAGCAGTCTCGACAGGGGGACTCAAGAGACCCAGTACTTC. Its translation: CASSLDRGTQETQYF.

The chain uses TRBV19 and TRBJ1-5; D unclear. The V end was cut by 4 bases, the J end by 10 bases, with 11 bases between. The CDR3 is made up of 12 amino acids. Germline CDR1 reads LNHDA; CDR2 reads SQIVND (reference sequence). CDR3 region: CASSNPLRPQHF. CDR3 DNA sequence: TGTGCCAGTAGTAACCCTCTGCGACCCCAGCATTTT. The variable domain in full, with the rest retrieved from reference TRBV19 and TRBJ1-5, is DGGITQSPKYLFRKEGQNVTLSCEQNLNHDAMYWYRQDPGQGLRLIYYSQIVNDFQKGDIAEGYSVSREKKESFPLTVTSAQKNPTAFYLCASSNPLRPQHFGDGTRLSIL.

The CDR3 here is CASSPDRVGGLNQPQHF. CDR3 coding DNA: TGTGCCAGCAGCCCCGACAGGGTGGGGGGTCTCAATCAGCCCCAGCATTTT. The chain combines TRBV6-2 or TRBV6-3 with TRBJ1-5, with 7 bases identical to TRBD1. V was pared by 6 bases and J by 3 bases, with 14 bases of the junction left unmatched. CDR1 and CDR2 (germline): MNHEY, SVGEGT. The CDR3 length is 17 residues.

The CDR3 DNA reads TGTGCCAGCAGCGTAAAAAGGGTGCACGAGCAGTACGTC. Translation: CASSVKRVHEQYV. V gene TRBV9 combines with J gene TRBJ2-7, with D uncertain. The ends were cut back, 1 base at V and 5 bases at J, with 10 bases in the middle. CDR1 is SGDLS and CDR2 is YYNGEE in the germline V gene. CDR3 length: 13 amino acids.

This chain joins TRBV7-9 and TRBJ1-6, with a weak D call TRBD1 (5 bases). The CDR3 consists of 16 residues. V was clipped by 5 bases and J by 10 bases, with 21 bases between them. Germline assignment: CDR1 SEHNR and CDR2 FQNEAQ (reference sequence). Here the CDR3 DNA reads TGTGCCAGCAGCCACCCCCCGCAGGGCATTGTGTCACCCCTCCACTTT. Its translation is CASSHPPQGIVSPLHF.

This chain uses TRBV5-1 with TRBJ2-3; 10 bases match TRBD2. Losses at the gene ends were 1 base for V and 3 bases for J; bases not matched to a gene: 5. CDR1 and CDR2 from the germline V gene are SGHRS and YFSETQ. The CDR3 contains 16 residues. The CDR3 here is CASSLPSGGATDTQYF. In DNA form, the CDR3 reads TGCGCCAGCAGCTTGCCGAGCGGGGGGGCGACAGATACGCAGTATTTT.

CDR3 DNA sequence: TGCGCCAGCAGTGGGAATGAAAAACTGTTTTTT. Protein sequence: CASSGNEKLFF. This rearrangement joins TRBV10-2 to TRBJ1-4, with D uncertain. The CDR3 totals 11 residues. The germline V gene encodes CDR1 WSHSY and CDR2 SAAADI. With 4 bases removed from V and 5 bases from J, the gap between germline ends came to 2 bases.

This clone is a singleton in its sample. The V and J genes are TRBV7-9 and TRBJ1-2; no clear D gene. Deletions cut 5 bases from V and 4 bases from J, with 17 bases between. CDR3 length equals 15 residues. The germline gives CDR1 SEHNR, CDR2 FQNEAQ (reference sequence). CDR3 sequence reads: CASSRGGIGGYGYTF. The CDR3 DNA reads TGTGCCAGCAGCCGCGGAGGTATCGGCGGCTATGGCTACACCTTC.

CDR3 DNA: TGCGCCAGCAGCACCGGAAGCAATCAGCCCCAGCATTTT. It specifies CASSTGSNQPQHF. J is TRBJ1-5 and V is TRBV5-1; no clear D. Trimming cost V 4 bases and J 1 base, with 6 bases left between them. CDR1 is SGHRS, CDR2 YFSETQ, per germline. The CDR3 loop spans 13 amino acids.

The chain joins TRBV29-1 to TRBJ2-1, with TRBD1 matching 8 bases. Germline values: CDR1 SQVTM, CDR2 ANQGSEA. V dropped 7 bases and J dropped 3; count of bases not matched to a gene: 5. The CDR3 is made up of 13 amino acids. The CDR3 protein is CSGDRGLYNEQFF. CDR3 nucleotides: TGCAGCGGCGACAGGGGACTCTACAATGAGCAGTTCTTC.

A single count supports this clone. The chain uses TRBV3-1 (or the pseudogene TRBV3-2) and TRBJ1-2, with a tentative D call TRBD1 (5 bases). The CDR3 is 15 amino acids. CDR1 and CDR2 (germline): LGHDT, YNNKEL (reference sequence). Trimming removed 0 bases from V and 6 bases from J, with 14 bases in between. CDR3 bases: TGTGCCAGCAGCCAAGATAGAGCAGGGAGTCATGGCTACACCTTC. Its protein product is CASSQDRAGSHGYTF.

This rearrangement joins TRBV12-3 or TRBV12-4 to TRBJ1-3; D gene unclear. Trimming stripped 4 bases from V and 3 bases from J, with 4 bases between. The CDR3 length is 12 residues. Here the CDR3 DNA reads TGTGCCAGCAGTTCTGATGGAAACACCATATATTTT. This encodes CASSSDGNTIYF.

This chain joins TRBV11-1 and TRBJ2-5; D call uncertain. Germline CDR1 SGHAT, CDR2 FQDESV (reference sequence). The CDR3 length is 13 residues. V lost 1 base and J 2 bases, leaving 5 bases between the germline ends. CDR3: CASSLGVQETQYF. As DNA, the CDR3 is TGTGCCAGCAGCTTAGGCGTACAAGAGACCCAGTACTTC.

This CDR3 reads CASSEQGARSTEAFF. The CDR3 coding sequence is TGTGCCAGCAGTGAACAGGGGGCGCGGTCCACTGAAGCTTTCTTT. The chain is built from TRBV2 and TRBJ1-1; TRBD1 matches 8 bases. In germline, CDR1 is SNHLY, CDR2 FYNNEI. The V and J ends lost 2 bases and 4 bases, in that order; junction bases with no gene match: 6. This CDR3 is 15 amino acids long.

The chain recombines TRBV5-4 with TRBJ2-1, with 10 nucleotides matching TRBD2. The CDR3 loop spans 17 amino acids. Germline values: CDR1 SGHNT, CDR2 YYREEE (reference sequence). V gave up 0 bases and J gave up 8 bases; unmatched junction bases: 11. For the CDR3, the DNA is TGTGCCAGCAGCTTGGGGCCGTTACTAGCGGGGTGGGATGAGCAGTTCTTC. Amino acid sequence: CASSLGPLLAGWDEQFF.

V is TRBV19 and J is TRBJ2-2, with TRBD1 identical over 9 bases. V was pared by 4 bases and J by 7 bases, with 13 bases of the junction left unmatched. The length of the CDR3 is 17 residues. CDR1 LNHDA and CDR2 SQIVND come from the germline V gene (reference sequence). CDR3 sequence reads: CASSRGIKTGGHGELFF. The CDR3 DNA reads as TGTGCCAGTAGTAGAGGGATAAAAACAGGGGGCCACGGGGAGCTGTTTTTT. The entire variable domain, with the rest obtained from reference TRBV19 and TRBJ2-2, is as follows: DGGITQSPKYLFRKEGQNVTLSCEQNLNHDAMYWYRQDPGQGLRLIYYSQIVNDFQKGDIAEGYSVSREKKESFPLTVTSAQKNPTAFYLCASSRGIKTGGHGELFFGEGSRLTVL.